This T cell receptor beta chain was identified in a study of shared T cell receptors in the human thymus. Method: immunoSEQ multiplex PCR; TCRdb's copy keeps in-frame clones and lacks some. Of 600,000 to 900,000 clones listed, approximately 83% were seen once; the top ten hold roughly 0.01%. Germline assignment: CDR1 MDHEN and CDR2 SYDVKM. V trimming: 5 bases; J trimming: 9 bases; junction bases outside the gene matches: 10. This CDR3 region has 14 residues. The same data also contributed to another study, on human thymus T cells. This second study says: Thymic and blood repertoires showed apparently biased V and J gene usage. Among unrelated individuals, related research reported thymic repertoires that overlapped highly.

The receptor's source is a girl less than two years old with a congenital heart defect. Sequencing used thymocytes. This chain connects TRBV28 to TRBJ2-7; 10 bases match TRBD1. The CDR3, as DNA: TGTGCCAGCAGTCCCGGGACAGGGGATAAGGGGCAGTACTTC. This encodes CASSPGTGDKGQYF.